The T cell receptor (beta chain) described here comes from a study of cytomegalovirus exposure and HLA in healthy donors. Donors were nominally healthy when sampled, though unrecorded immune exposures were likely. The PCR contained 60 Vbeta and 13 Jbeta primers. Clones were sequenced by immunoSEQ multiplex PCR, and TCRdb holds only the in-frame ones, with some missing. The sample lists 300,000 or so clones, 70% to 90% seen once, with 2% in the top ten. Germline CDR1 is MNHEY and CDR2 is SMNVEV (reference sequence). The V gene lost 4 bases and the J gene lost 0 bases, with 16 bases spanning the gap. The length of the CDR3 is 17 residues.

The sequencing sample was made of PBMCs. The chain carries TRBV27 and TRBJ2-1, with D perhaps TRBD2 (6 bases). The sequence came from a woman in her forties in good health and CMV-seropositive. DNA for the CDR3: TGTGCCAGCAGTTCCAGAGTAGACGGGAGCTCCTACAATGAGCAGTTCTTC. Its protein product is CASSSRVDGSSYNEQFF.